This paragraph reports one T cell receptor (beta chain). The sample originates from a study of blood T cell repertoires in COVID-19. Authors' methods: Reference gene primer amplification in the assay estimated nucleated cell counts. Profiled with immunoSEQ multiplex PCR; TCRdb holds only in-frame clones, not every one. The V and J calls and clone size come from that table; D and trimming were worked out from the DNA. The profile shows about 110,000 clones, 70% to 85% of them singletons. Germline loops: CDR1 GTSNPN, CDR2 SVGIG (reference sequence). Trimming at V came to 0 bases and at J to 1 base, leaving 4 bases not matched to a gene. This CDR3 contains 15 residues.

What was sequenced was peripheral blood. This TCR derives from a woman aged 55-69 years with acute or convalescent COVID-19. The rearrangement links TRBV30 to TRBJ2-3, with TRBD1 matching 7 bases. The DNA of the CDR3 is TGTGCCTGGAGTGTGTTAGGGGGCGGCACAGATACGCAGTATTTT. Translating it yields CAWSVLGGGTDTQYF.